A selection of T cell receptor beta chains follows, all from one sample in a study of T cell changes during pregnancy in multiple sclerosis. Libraries were prepared by immunoSEQ multiplex PCR; TCRdb keeps only in-frame clonotypes and omits some of them. The data hold roughly 110,000 clones, with under 95% observed a single time. The sequencing used peripheral blood, collected in the third trimester of pregnancy. The receptor set was obtained from a female donor in good health, enrolled as a control in a pregnancy study. Each CDR3 is given with its conserved first and last residue. Fields, in order: clone size, V gene, J gene, D gene, CDR3 protein, CDR3 DNA. The D gene is left open where the match is weak. Size is omitted from some rows. Given values are once, few, many or a class for expanded clones.

abundance: .
v_gene: TRBV5-1
j_gene: TRBJ2-6
d_gene: TRBD2
CDR3aa: CASSTTSGVSGANVLTF
CDR3nt: TGCGCCAGCAGCACGACTAGCGGGGTGTCTGGGGCCAACGTCCTGACTTTC

abundance: .
v_gene: TRBV4-3
j_gene: TRBJ2-1
d_gene: TRBD1
CDR3aa: CASSQDPDRYNEQFF
CDR3nt: TGCGCCAGCAGCCAAGACCCGGACAGGTACAATGAGCAGTTCTTC

abundance: .
v_gene: TRBV10-3
j_gene: TRBJ2-3
d_gene: TRBD1
CDR3aa: CAIGDREWAGDTQYF
CDR3nt: TGTGCCATCGGGGACAGGGAGTGGGCAGGAGATACGCAGTATTTT

abundance: .
v_gene: TRBV18
j_gene: TRBJ2-4
d_gene: .
CDR3aa: CASSSGENIQYF
CDR3nt: TGTGCCAGCTCCTCGGGGGAAAACATTCAGTACTTC

abundance: .
v_gene: TRBV2
j_gene: TRBJ1-1
d_gene: TRBD1
CDR3aa: CASLDSGQTVNTEAFF
CDR3nt: TGTGCCAGCCTTGATTCGGGACAGACAGTGAACACTGAAGCTTTCTTT

abundance: few
v_gene: TRBV19
j_gene: TRBJ2-7
d_gene: TRBD1
CDR3aa: CASTPGGSFYYEQYF
CDR3nt: TGTGCCAGTACTCCAGGGGGTAGCTTTTACTACGAGCAGTACTTC

abundance: .
v_gene: TRBV4-3
j_gene: TRBJ1-1
d_gene: .
CDR3aa: CASSQDLRTGAEAFF
CDR3nt: TGCGCCAGCAGCCAAGATCTCCGTACGGGGGCTGAAGCTTTCTTT

abundance: .
v_gene: TRBV2
j_gene: TRBJ1-1
d_gene: .
CDR3aa: CASWVGPPGTEAFF
CDR3nt: TGTGCCAGCTGGGTTGGCCCTCCGGGCACTGAAGCTTTCTTT

abundance: .
v_gene: TRBV6-5
j_gene: TRBJ1-1
d_gene: .
CDR3aa: CASSYGQGNTEAFF
CDR3nt: TGTGCCAGCAGTTACGGGCAGGGGAACACTGAAGCTTTCTTT

abundance: .
v_gene: TRBV30
j_gene: TRBJ1-5
d_gene: .
CDR3aa: CAWGGVGPQHF
CDR3nt: TGTGCCTGGGGGGGGGTCGGGCCCCAGCATTTT

abundance: .
v_gene: TRBV7-2
j_gene: TRBJ2-5
d_gene: .
CDR3aa: CASSQPGETQYF
CDR3nt: TGTGCCAGCAGCCAACCCGGGGAGACCCAGTACTTC

abundance: .
v_gene: TRBV2
j_gene: TRBJ2-2
d_gene: .
CDR3aa: CASSYARGTGELFF
CDR3nt: TGTGCCAGCAGTTACGCTAGAGGCACCGGGGAGCTGTTTTTT